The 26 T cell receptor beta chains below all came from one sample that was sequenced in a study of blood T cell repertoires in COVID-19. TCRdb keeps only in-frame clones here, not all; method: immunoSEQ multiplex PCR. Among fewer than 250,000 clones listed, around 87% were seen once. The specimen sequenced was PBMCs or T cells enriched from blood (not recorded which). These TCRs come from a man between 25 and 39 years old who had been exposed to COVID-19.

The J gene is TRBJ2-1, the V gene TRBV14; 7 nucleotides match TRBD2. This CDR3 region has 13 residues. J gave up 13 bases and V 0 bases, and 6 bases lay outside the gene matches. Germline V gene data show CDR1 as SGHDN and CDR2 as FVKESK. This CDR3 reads CASSQDILADQFF. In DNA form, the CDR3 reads TGTGCCAGCAGCCAAGATATCCTAGCGGACCAGTTCTTC.

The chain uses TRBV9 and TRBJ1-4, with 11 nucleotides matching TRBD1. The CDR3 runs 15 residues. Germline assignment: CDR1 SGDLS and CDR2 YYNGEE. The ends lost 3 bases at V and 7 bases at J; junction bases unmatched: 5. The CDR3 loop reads CASSARTGGFEKLFF. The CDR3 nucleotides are TGTGCCAGCAGCGCTAGGACAGGGGGCTTTGAAAAACTGTTTTTT.

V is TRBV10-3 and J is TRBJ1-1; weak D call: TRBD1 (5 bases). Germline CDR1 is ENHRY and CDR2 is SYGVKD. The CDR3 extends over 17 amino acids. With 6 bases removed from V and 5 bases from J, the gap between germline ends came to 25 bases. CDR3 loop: CAISTTRGEGRWTEAFF. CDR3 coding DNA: TGTGCCATCAGCACAACCCGGGGGGAGGGACGATGGACTGAAGCTTTCTTT.

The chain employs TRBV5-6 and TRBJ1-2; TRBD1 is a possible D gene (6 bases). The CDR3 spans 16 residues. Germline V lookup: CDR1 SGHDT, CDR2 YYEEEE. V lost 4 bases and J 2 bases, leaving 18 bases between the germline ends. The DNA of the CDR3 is TGTGCCAGCAGCGGACCGCGGGGGCTTGAGAACTATGGCTACACCTTC. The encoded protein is CASSGPRGLENYGYTF.

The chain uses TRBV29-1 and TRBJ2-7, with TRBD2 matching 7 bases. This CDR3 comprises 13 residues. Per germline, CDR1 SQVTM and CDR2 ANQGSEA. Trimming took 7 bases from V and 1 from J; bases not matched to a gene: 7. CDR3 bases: TGCAGCGCCCTGGGGGGGGGATCCTACGAGCAGTACTTC. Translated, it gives CSALGGGSYEQYF.

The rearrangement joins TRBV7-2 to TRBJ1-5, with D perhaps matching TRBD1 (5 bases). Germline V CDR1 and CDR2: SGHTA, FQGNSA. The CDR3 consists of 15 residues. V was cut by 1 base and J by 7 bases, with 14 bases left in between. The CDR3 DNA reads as TGTGCCAGCAGCTTAGTTGGGGGGGGTGGACAGCCCCAGCATTTT. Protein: CASSLVGGGGQPQHF.

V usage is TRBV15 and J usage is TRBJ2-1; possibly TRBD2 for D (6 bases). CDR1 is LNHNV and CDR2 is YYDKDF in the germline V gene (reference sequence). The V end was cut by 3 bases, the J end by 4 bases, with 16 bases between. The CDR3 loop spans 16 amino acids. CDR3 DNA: TGTGCCACCAGCAGCTATGGAGTAGCGGATTACAATGAGCAGTTCTTC. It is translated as CATSSYGVADYNEQFF.

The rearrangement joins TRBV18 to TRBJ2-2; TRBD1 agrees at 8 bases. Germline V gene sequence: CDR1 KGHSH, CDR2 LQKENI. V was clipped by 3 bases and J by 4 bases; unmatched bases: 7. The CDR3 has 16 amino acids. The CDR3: CASSPQGAGSTGELFF. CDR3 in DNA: TGTGCCAGCTCACCGCAGGGGGCGGGCAGCACCGGGGAGCTGTTTTTT.

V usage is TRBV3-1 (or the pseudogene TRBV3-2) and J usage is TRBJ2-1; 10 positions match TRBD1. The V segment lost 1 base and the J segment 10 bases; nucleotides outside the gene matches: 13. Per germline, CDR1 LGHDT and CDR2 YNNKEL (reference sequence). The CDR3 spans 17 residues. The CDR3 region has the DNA TGTGCCAGCAGCCAAGCAATTCCGGGACAGGGGAAGGGGGAGCAGTTCTTC. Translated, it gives CASSQAIPGQGKGEQFF.

The CDR3 coding sequence is TGTGCCAGCAGCCAAAGACAGGGGGGCATCACAGATACGCAGTATTTT. The encoded protein is CASSQRQGGITDTQYF. This chain connects TRBV3-1 (or the pseudogene TRBV3-2) to TRBJ2-3; 9 nucleotides match TRBD1. CDR1 is LGHDT, CDR2 YNNKEL, per germline (reference sequence). The V segment lost 2 bases and the J segment 2 bases; nucleotides outside the gene matches: 5. The CDR3 spans 16 residues.

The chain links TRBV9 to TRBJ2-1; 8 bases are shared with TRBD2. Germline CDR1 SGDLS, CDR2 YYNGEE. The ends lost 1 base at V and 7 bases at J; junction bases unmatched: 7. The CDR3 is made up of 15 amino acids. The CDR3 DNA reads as TGTGCCAGCAGCGTACTCGGGGGGGCCTCAAATGAGCAGTTCTTC. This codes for CASSVLGGASNEQFF.

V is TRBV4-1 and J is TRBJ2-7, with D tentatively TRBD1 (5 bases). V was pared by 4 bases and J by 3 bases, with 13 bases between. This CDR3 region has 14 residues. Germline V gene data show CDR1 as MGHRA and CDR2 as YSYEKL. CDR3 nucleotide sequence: TGCGCCAGCAGCCCCACGACAGAGAGCTACGAGCAGTACTTC. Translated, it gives CASSPTTESYEQYF.

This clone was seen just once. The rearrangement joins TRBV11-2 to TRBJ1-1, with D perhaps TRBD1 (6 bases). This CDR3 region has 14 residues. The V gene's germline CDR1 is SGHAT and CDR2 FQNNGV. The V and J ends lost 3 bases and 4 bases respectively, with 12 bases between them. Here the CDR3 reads CASSLGARVTEAFF. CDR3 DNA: TGTGCCAGCAGCTTGGGGGCCCGGGTCACTGAAGCTTTCTTT.

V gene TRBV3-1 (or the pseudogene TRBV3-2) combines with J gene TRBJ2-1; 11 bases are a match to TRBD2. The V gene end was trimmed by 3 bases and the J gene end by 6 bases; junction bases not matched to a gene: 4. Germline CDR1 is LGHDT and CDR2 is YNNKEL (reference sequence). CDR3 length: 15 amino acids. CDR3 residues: CASSQPGLAVNEQFF. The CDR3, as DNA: TGTGCCAGCAGCCAGCCGGGACTAGCGGTCAATGAGCAGTTCTTC.

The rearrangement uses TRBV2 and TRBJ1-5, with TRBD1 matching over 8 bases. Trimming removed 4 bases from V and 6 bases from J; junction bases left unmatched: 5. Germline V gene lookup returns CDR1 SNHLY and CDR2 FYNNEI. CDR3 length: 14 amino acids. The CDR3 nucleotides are TGTGCCAGCAGTGTACAGGGGGGAGGTCAGCCCCAGCATTTT. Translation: CASSVQGGGQPQHF.

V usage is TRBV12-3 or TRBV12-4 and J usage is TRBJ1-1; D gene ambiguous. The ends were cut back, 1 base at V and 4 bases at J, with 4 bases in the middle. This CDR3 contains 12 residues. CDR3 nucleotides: TGTGCCAGCAGTTTAGGCGTCACTGAAGCTTTCTTT. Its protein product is CASSLGVTEAFF.

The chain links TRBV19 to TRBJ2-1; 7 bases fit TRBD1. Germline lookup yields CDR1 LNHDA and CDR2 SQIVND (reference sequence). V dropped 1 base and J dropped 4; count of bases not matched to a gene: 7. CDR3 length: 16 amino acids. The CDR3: CASSIGGDRPYNEQFF. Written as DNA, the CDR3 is TGTGCCAGTAGTATAGGAGGGGACAGACCATACAATGAGCAGTTCTTC.

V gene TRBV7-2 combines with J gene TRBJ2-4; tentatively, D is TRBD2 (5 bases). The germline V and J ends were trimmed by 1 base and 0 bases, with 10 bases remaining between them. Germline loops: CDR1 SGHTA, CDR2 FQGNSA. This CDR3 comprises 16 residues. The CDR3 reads CASSLGSVGAKNIQYF. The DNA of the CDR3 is TGTGCCAGCAGCTTAGGTAGCGTAGGAGCCAAAAACATTCAGTACTTC.

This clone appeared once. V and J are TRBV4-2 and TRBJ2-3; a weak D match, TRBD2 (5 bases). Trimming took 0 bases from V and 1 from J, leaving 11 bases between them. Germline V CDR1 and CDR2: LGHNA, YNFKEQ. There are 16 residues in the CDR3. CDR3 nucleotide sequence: TGTGCCAGCAGCCAAGATCGTCGGGGAGGCACAGATACGCAGTATTTT. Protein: CASSQDRRGGTDTQYF.

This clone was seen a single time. This CDR3 reads CASSQGSRTGELFF. CDR3 coding DNA: TGTGCCAGCAGCCAAGGTTCCCGTACCGGGGAGCTGTTTTTT. The rearrangement links TRBV3-1 (or the pseudogene TRBV3-2) to TRBJ2-2; D remains unclear. CDR3 length equals 14 residues. Germline loops: CDR1 LGHDT, CDR2 YNNKEL (reference sequence). Trimming took off 1 base at V and 5 bases at J, with 8 bases between the two ends.

In nucleotides, the CDR3 is TGCAGTGCTAGTGACAGGGGGCAAGGAAACACCATATATTTT. Protein product: CSASDRGQGNTIYF. The chain links TRBV20-1 to TRBJ1-3; 10 bases align to TRBD1. Per the germline V gene, CDR1 is DFQATT and CDR2 is SNEGSKA (reference sequence). Trimming at V came to 3 bases and at J to 4 bases, leaving 3 bases not matched to a gene. The CDR3 contains 14 residues.

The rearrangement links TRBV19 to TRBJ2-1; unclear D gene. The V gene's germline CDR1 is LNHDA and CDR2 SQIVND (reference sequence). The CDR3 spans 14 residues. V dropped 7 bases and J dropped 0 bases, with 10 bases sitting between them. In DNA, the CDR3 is TGTGCCAGTATCGCGCCGAGCTCCTACAATGAGCAGTTCTTC. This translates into CASIAPSSYNEQFF.

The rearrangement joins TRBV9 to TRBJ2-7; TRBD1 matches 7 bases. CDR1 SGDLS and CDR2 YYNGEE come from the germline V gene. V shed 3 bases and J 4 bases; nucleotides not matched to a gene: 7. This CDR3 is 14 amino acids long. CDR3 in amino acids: CASSAGTALYEQYF. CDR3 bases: TGTGCCAGCAGCGCCGGGACAGCCTTATACGAGCAGTACTTC.

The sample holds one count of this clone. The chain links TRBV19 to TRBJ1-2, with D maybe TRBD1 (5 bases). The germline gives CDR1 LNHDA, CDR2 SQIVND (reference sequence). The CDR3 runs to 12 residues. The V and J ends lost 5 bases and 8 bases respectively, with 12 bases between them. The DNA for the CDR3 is TGTGCCAGTAGTGCACCACCAGGGGGCTACACCTTC. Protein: CASSAPPGGYTF.

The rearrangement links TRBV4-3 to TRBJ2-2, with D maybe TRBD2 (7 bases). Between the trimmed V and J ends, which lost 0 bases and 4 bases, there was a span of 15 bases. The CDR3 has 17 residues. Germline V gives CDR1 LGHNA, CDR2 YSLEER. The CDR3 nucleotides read TGCGCCAGCAGCCAAGAATTTCGAGGGGGGGTCACCGGGGAGCTGTTTTTT. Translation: CASSQEFRGGVTGELFF.

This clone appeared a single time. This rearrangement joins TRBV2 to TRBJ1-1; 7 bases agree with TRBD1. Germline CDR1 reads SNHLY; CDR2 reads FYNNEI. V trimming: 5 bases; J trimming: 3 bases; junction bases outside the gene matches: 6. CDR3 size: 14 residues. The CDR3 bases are TGTGCCAGCAGTTTCGACAGGGCGGACACTGAAGCTTTCTTT. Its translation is CASSFDRADTEAFF.